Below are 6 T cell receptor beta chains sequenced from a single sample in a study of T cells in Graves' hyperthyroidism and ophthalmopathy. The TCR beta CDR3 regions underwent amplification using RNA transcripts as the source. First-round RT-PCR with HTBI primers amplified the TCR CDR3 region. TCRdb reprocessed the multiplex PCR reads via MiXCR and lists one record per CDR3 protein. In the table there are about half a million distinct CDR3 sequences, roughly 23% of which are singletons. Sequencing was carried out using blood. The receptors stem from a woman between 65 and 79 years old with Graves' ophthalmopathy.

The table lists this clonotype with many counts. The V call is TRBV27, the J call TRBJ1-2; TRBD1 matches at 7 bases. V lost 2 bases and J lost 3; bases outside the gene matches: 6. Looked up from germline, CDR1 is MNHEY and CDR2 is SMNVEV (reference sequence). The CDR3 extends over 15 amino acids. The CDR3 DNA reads TGTGCCAGCAGTTTAAGCGAGGGGGCGCACTATGGCTACACCTTC. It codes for CASSLSEGAHYGYTF.

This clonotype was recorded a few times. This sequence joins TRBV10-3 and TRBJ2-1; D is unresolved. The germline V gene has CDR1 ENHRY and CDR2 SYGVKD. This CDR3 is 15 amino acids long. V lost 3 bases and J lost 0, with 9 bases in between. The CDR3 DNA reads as TGTGCCATCAGTGAACAGATGAGCTCCTACAATGAGCAGTTCTTC. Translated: CAISEQMSSYNEQFF.

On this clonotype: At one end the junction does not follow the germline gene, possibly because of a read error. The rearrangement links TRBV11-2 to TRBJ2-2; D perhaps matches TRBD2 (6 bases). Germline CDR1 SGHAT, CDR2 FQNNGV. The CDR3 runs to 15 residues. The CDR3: CASTSEDGNTGGLFF. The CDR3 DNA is TGTGCCAGCACCTCAGAAGACGGGAATACCGGGGGGCTGTTTTTT. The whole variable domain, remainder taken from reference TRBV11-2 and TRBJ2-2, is EAGVAQSPRYKIIEKRQSVAFWCNPISGHATLYWYQQILGQGPKLLIQFQNNGVVDDSQLPKDRFSAERLKGVDSTLKIQPAKLEDSAVYLCASTSEDGNTGGLFFGEGSRLTVL.

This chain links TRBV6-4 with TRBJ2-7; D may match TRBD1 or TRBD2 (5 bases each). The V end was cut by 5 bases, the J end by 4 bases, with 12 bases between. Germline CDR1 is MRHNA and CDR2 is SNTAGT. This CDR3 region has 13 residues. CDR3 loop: CASSRDGGYEQYF. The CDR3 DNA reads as TGTGCCAGCAGTCGGGACGGAGGATACGAGCAGTACTTC.

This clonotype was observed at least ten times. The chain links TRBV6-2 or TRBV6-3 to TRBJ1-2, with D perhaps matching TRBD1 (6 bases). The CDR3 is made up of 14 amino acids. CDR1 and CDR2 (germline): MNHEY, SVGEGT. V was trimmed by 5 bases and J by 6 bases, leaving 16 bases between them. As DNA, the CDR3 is TGTGCCAGCAGTAGAGGGAACAGGGAGAATGGCTACACCTTC. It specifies CASSRGNRENGYTF.

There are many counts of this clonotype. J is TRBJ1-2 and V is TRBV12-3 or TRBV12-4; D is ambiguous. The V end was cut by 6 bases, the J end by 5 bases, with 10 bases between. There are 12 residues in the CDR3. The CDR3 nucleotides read TGTGCCAGCAGCCGCGATGGTTATGGCTACACCTTC. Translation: CASSRDGYGYTF.